Listed here are 30 T cell receptor beta chains from one sample, sequenced in a study of cytomegalovirus exposure and HLA in healthy donors. PCR used 60 Vbeta primers and 13 Jbeta primers. Measured with immunoSEQ multiplex PCR; TCRdb has only the in-frame clones, and not every one. The data contain roughly 78,000 clones, over 50% of them singletons. Source material: PBMCs. The receptors come from a man in his forties or fifties in good health and CMV-seropositive.

Only one count was recorded for this clone. The J gene is TRBJ2-5, the V gene TRBV9; 7 nucleotides match TRBD1. Trimming took 2 bases from V and 5 from J; bases not matched to a gene: 6. The CDR3 runs 14 residues. Germline CDR1 and CDR2: SGDLS and YYNGEE. DNA for the CDR3: TGTGCCAGCAGCGTCGGGACAGCAGTGGAGACCCAGTACTTC. Protein sequence: CASSVGTAVETQYF.

A few counts support this clone. The chain carries TRBV6-6 and TRBJ1-4; a possible D gene is TRBD1 (6 bases). Germline assignment: CDR1 MNHNY and CDR2 SVGAGI (reference sequence). Trimming took 5 bases from V and 0 from J, leaving 10 bases between them. The CDR3 extends over 15 amino acids. CDR3 DNA sequence: TGTGCCAGCAGTCAAACAGGGTCAACTAATGAAAAACTGTTTTTT. Translated, it gives CASSQTGSTNEKLFF.

The rearrangement joins TRBV19 to TRBJ2-2; 8 positions match TRBD1. The CDR3 spans 15 residues. Germline V lookup: CDR1 LNHDA, CDR2 SQIVND (reference sequence). Germline trimming cut 3 bases from V and 3 bases from J; bases unmatched to any gene: 3. This CDR3 is CASSIGTGDTGELFF. The CDR3 DNA follows: TGTGCCAGTAGTATTGGGACAGGAGACACCGGGGAGCTGTTTTTT. Combining the CDR3 with reference TRBV19 and TRBJ2-2 gives the whole variable domain DGGITQSPKYLFRKEGQNVTLSCEQNLNHDAMYWYRQDPGQGLRLIYYSQIVNDFQKGDIAEGYSVSREKKESFPLTVTSAQKNPTAFYLCASSIGTGDTGELFFGEGSRLTVL.

The CDR3 DNA reads TGTGCCAGCAGCCCACGACCGGGACAGGGCAATTCACCCCTCCACTTT. This sequence encodes CASSPRPGQGNSPLHF. The chain employs TRBV11-2 and TRBJ1-6; the match to TRBD1 covers 9 bases. The junction had 9 bases not matched to a gene; V was cut back by 5 bases and J by 7 bases. CDR3 size: 16 residues. CDR1 and CDR2 from the germline V gene are SGHAT and FQNNGV. Drawing the rest from reference TRBV11-2 and TRBJ1-6, the complete variable domain is EAGVAQSPRYKIIEKRQSVAFWCNPISGHATLYWYQQILGQGPKLLIQFQNNGVVDDSQLPKDRFSAERLKGVDSTLKIQPAKLEDSAVYLCASSPRPGQGNSPLHFGNGTRLTVT.

This clone was found a few times. This sequence joins TRBV4-3 and TRBJ1-1; D is perhaps TRBD1 (6 bases). The V gene lost 0 bases and the J gene lost 0 bases, with 17 bases spanning the gap. The CDR3 runs 18 residues. CDR1 and CDR2 (germline): LGHNA, YSLEER. The CDR3 protein is CASSQELSGTPMNTEAFF. As DNA, the CDR3 is TGCGCCAGCAGCCAAGAACTATCCGGGACACCAATGAACACTGAAGCTTTCTTT.

This clone showed up just a few times. The rearrangement joins TRBV5-1 to TRBJ1-1, with D uncertain. Germline V gene data show CDR1 as SGHRS and CDR2 as YFSETQ. Trimming took off 3 bases at V and 7 bases at J, with 13 bases between the two ends. The CDR3 runs 13 residues. The CDR3 sequence is CASSSSFRDEAFF. The CDR3 DNA sequence: TGCGCCAGCAGCTCGTCGTTCCGGGATGAAGCTTTCTTT.

The chain couples TRBV7-2 to TRBJ1-2; TRBD1 matches 11 bases. Germline CDR1 reads SGHTA; CDR2 reads FQGNSA. CDR3 size: 15 residues. With V trimmed by 1 base and J by 8 bases, 6 bases remained unmatched. The CDR3: CASSLGGQGAGGYTF. DNA for the CDR3: TGTGCCAGCAGCTTAGGCGGACAGGGGGCGGGCGGCTACACCTTC.

The chain is built from TRBV5-4 and TRBJ2-2; 8 nucleotides agree with TRBD1. Germline CDR1 SGHNT, CDR2 YYREEE (reference sequence). V lost 4 bases to trimming and J lost 5 bases; unmatched junction nucleotides: 4. CDR3 size: 14 residues. The CDR3 loop is CASSPTGGTGELFF. CDR3 bases: TGTGCCAGCAGCCCTACAGGGGGAACCGGGGAGCTGTTTTTT.

This sequence joins TRBV5-4 and TRBJ2-3; 11 bases are shared with TRBD2. Germline V gene sequence: CDR1 SGHNT, CDR2 YYREEE (reference sequence). Trimming at V came to 5 bases and at J to 8 bases, leaving 16 bases not matched to a gene. CDR3 size: 17 residues. The CDR3 DNA follows: TGTGCCAGCAGGGCGGGTGGGGTAGCGGGGGGGCCTCGTACGCAGTATTTT. The encoded protein is CASRAGGVAGGPRTQYF.

This rearrangement joins TRBV5-1 to TRBJ2-4; possibly TRBD2 for D (6 bases). V was cut by 5 bases and J by 12 bases, with 15 bases left in between. The CDR3 sequence is 12 residues long. Germline V gene data show CDR1 as SGHRS and CDR2 as YFSETQ. Here the CDR3 reads CASRGLRGDQYF. The CDR3 bases are TGCGCCAGCAGAGGTCTGCGGGGAGATCAGTACTTC.

V gene TRBV4-1 combines with J gene TRBJ1-5; tentative D call: TRBD1 (6 bases). Trimming left V 2 bases short and J 4 bases short, with 12 bases between. Germline V CDR1 and CDR2: MGHRA, YSYEKL. The CDR3 consists of 15 residues. For the CDR3, the DNA is TGCGCCAGCAGCCAACTACAGGGCGGTAATCAGCCCCAGCATTTT. It specifies CASSQLQGGNQPQHF.

The V call is TRBV5-4, the J call TRBJ1-2, with 9 bases fitting TRBD1. The V and J ends lost 5 bases and 6 bases, in that order; junction bases with no gene match: 17. CDR3 length: 17 residues. Germline-derived CDR1 and CDR2 are SGHNT and YYREEE (reference sequence). Written as DNA, the CDR3 is TGTGCCAGCAGTCAAGGCCTCCTTACCGGGACAGGGAATGGCTACACCTTC. Its protein is CASSQGLLTGTGNGYTF.

V is TRBV28 and J is TRBJ2-5, with D possibly TRBD1 on 5 matching bases. From germline, CDR1 is MDHEN and CDR2 SYDVKM. Trimming removed 3 bases from V and 5 bases from J, with 10 bases in between. The CDR3 has 13 residues. The CDR3 DNA is TGTGCCAGCAGTTTGAAACAGGCGGAGACCCAGTACTTC. This gives the protein CASSLKQAETQYF.

The rearrangement links TRBV4-2 to TRBJ2-1; 9 bases line up with TRBD2. Germline lookup yields CDR1 LGHNA and CDR2 YNFKEQ. The junction had 6 bases not matched to a gene; V was cut back by 1 base and J by 5 bases. The CDR3 consists of 16 residues. The CDR3 loop is CASSQVSGGGNNEQFF. The DNA of the CDR3 is TGTGCCAGCAGCCAAGTTAGCGGGGGTGGGAACAATGAGCAGTTCTTC.

The chain joins TRBV27 to TRBJ2-3; tentative D call: TRBD1 (6 bases). Germline V gene lookup returns CDR1 MNHEY and CDR2 SMNVEV (reference sequence). The CDR3 spans 15 residues. Trimming pared 5 bases from V and 1 base from J, leaving 13 bases between. CDR3 in amino acids: CASSPLDRRTDTQYF. The CDR3 DNA is TGTGCCAGCAGTCCCCTGGACAGACGCACAGATACGCAGTATTTT.

The chain combines TRBV9 with TRBJ2-3; D may be TRBD2 (5 bases). The germline V gene encodes CDR1 SGDLS and CDR2 YYNGEE. Trimming left V 0 bases short and J 2 bases short, with 10 bases between. The CDR3 has 15 residues. CDR3 sequence (DNA): TGTGCCAGCAGCGTAGGGGGAGAAAACACAGATACGCAGTATTTT. As protein: CASSVGGENTDTQYF.

The V call is TRBV4-1, the J call TRBJ1-3; perhaps TRBD1 as D (5 bases). V shed 0 bases and J shed 2 bases, with 14 bases lying between them. The CDR3 is 17 amino acids. CDR1 is MGHRA and CDR2 is YSYEKL in the germline V gene. The CDR3 coding sequence is TGCGCCAGCAGCCAAGATCTGGGGGGGTCAGCTGGAAACACCATATATTTT. It specifies CASSQDLGGSAGNTIYF.

The J gene is TRBJ2-3, the V gene TRBV9, with a tentative D call TRBD2 (6 bases). This CDR3 comprises 16 residues. Germline V lookup: CDR1 SGDLS, CDR2 YYNGEE. Trimming shortened V by 5 bases and J by 0 bases, and 16 bases separated the two germline ends. CDR3 sequence: CASSIKGGGSTDTQYF. The CDR3 DNA sequence: TGTGCCAGCAGTATCAAGGGAGGCGGTAGCACAGATACGCAGTATTTT.

This rearrangement joins TRBV14 to TRBJ1-2, with D maybe TRBD1 (5 bases). The CDR3 length is 16 residues. V was shortened by 1 base and J by 4 bases, with 16 bases between the two germline ends. The germline V gene encodes CDR1 SGHDN and CDR2 FVKESK. The CDR3 spells CASSQAPGGMSYGYTF. The CDR3 DNA reads as TGTGCCAGCAGCCAAGCCCCCGGGGGGATGAGCTATGGCTACACCTTC.

The chain employs TRBV5-1 and TRBJ1-6; TRBD1 matches at 7 bases. This CDR3 region has 13 residues. Trimming removed 5 bases from V and 8 bases from J; junction bases left unmatched: 4. CDR1 is SGHRS and CDR2 is YFSETQ in the germline V gene. In DNA form, the CDR3 reads TGCGCCAGCAGGGACAGGACTGATTCACCCCTCCACTTT. Amino acid sequence: CASRDRTDSPLHF.

This chain links TRBV13 with TRBJ2-1, with D uncertain. The CDR3 covers 13 residues. Germline V gives CDR1 PRHDT, CDR2 FYEKMQ (reference sequence). V lost 0 bases and J 8 bases, leaving 8 bases between the germline ends. CDR3 loop: CASSLGRRYEQFF. For the CDR3, the DNA is TGTGCCAGCAGCTTAGGCAGGCGTTATGAGCAGTTCTTC.

This clone has only a few counts. The chain has TRBV5-1 and TRBJ2-5; D perhaps matches TRBD2 (6 bases). The J call may be faulty, since TRBJ2-7 better matches the DNA end. Germline V gene data show CDR1 as SGHRS and CDR2 as YFSETQ. CDR3 size: 12 residues. The chain's CDR3 is CASSPAGYEQYF. DNA for the CDR3: TGCGCCAGCAGCCCGGCGGGGTACGAGCAGTACTTC.

Only one count was recorded for this clone. This sequence joins TRBV7-9 and TRBJ2-6, with D perhaps matching TRBD1 (5 bases). V was trimmed by 4 bases and J by 1 base, leaving 14 bases between them. CDR1 and CDR2 from the germline V gene are SEHNR and FQNEAQ (reference sequence). This CDR3 region has 17 residues. The CDR3 bases are TGTGCCAGCAGCTCGCTGACAGCAAGATCTGGGGCCAACGTCCTGACTTTC. This encodes CASSSLTARSGANVLTF. Using reference TRBV7-9 and TRBJ2-6 for the parts outside the CDR3, the full variable domain is DTGVSQNPRHKITKRGQNVTFRCDPISEHNRLYWYRQTLGQGPEFLTYFQNEAQLEKSRLLSDRFSAERPKGSFSTLEIQRTEQGDSAMYLCASSSLTARSGANVLTFGAGSRLTVL.

The V and J genes are TRBV6-1 and TRBJ2-2; TRBD2 might be the D (6 bases). The CDR3 runs to 13 residues. Trimming took off 3 bases at V and 4 bases at J, with 6 bases between the two ends. The germline CDR1 and CDR2 sequences are MNHNS and SASEGT. CDR3 in amino acids: CASSEGGTGELFF. In nucleotides, the CDR3 is TGTGCCAGCAGTGAGGGGGGCACCGGGGAGCTGTTTTTT.

V and J are TRBV4-3 and TRBJ1-2, with D perhaps matching TRBD1 (6 bases). This CDR3 is built from 15 residues. V lost 4 bases and J 5 bases, leaving 17 bases between the germline ends. Germline CDR1 and CDR2: LGHNA and YSLEER. CDR3 sequence reads: CASSPLRAGEYGYTF. The CDR3 nucleotides are TGCGCCAGCAGCCCCTTGAGGGCAGGGGAATATGGCTACACCTTC.

This clone was observed a few times. The chain combines TRBV29-1 with TRBJ1-1; 7 bases agree with TRBD1. The CDR3 runs to 13 residues. V lost 3 bases, J lost 0 bases, and 1 base stayed unmatched. In germline, CDR1 is SQVTM, CDR2 ANQGSEA. Here the CDR3 reads CSVEGQLNTEAFF. The CDR3 DNA sequence: TGCAGCGTTGAGGGACAGTTGAACACTGAAGCTTTCTTT.

Turning to this clone: As the CDR3 is not closed by the conserved phenylalanine or tryptophan, this likely results from a read error. The chain carries TRBV9 and TRBJ1-5, with D possibly matching TRBD1 (5 bases). Looked up from germline, CDR1 is SGDLS and CDR2 is YYNGEE. V lost 7 bases and J 6 bases, leaving 17 bases between the germline ends. CDR3 length equals 14 residues. CDR3 DNA sequence: TGTGCCAGCCCCACGGCAGGGCTGTGTCAGCCCCAGCATGTT. It translates to CASPTAGLCQPQHV.

The chain employs TRBV13 and TRBJ2-1; 16 positions agree with TRBD2. Germline V gene data show CDR1 as PRHDT and CDR2 as FYEKMQ (reference sequence). This CDR3 has 16 amino acids. Losses at the gene ends were 5 bases for V and 6 bases for J; bases not matched to a gene: 4. The CDR3 DNA is TGTGCCAGCAGCAGGGGACTAGCGGGGGGGTTCAATGAGCAGTTCTTC. This encodes CASSRGLAGGFNEQFF.

CDR3 sequence: CATAGLSTGSPLHF. The CDR3 DNA follows: TGTGCCACAGCGGGACTTTCTACCGGGTCACCCCTCCACTTT. The genes are TRBV19 and TRBJ1-6, with D possibly being TRBD1 (5 bases). Germline CDR1 reads LNHDA; CDR2 reads SQIVND (reference sequence). This CDR3 contains 14 residues. V was pared by 10 bases and J by 10 bases, with 20 bases between.

In its sample, this clone was seen a few times. This sequence joins TRBV30 and TRBJ2-1; 10 bases map to TRBD2. The germline gives CDR1 GTSNPN, CDR2 SVGIG (reference sequence). The V segment lost 1 base and the J segment 8 bases; nucleotides outside the gene matches: 8. The CDR3 extends over 15 amino acids. CDR3 loop: CAWSGSGGAVDEQFF. The CDR3 coding sequence is TGTGCCTGGAGTGGCAGCGGGGGGGCGGTTGATGAGCAGTTCTTC.